This T cell receptor (beta chain) is drawn from a study of human T cells and chemical hapten exposure. Study-wide background: Patients were given diphenylcyclopropenone on the scalp weekly across the roughly 25-week study.

Documented time point: pre-sensitization, week 0. The sample's treatment: therapeutic diphenylcyclopropenone sensitization with weekly scalp DPC. In the authors' methods: Between roughly 20,000 and 690,600 TCRs appeared in each sample, and the median stood at about 93,000. TCRdb analysed the RACE reads with MiXCR anew, one entry per CDR3 protein. What appears here as the V and J calls and clone size reflects TCRdb's work, not the paper's. The profile shows about 90,000 distinct CDR3 sequences, 7.5% to 9.5% of them singletons. General observations from the study: Healthy individuals' immune responses may differ from those of donors, who had alopecia.

Trimming shortened V by 6 bases and J by 4 bases, and 15 bases separated the two germline ends. Germline-derived CDR1 and CDR2 are MNHEY and SVGEGT. The CDR3 contains 14 residues. This clonotype appeared many times. Its antigen is not identified. The J gene is TRBJ1-1, the V gene TRBV6-2 or TRBV6-3, with D perhaps TRBD1 (6 bases). The sample here was whole blood, taken in connection with sensitization to the hapten diphenylcyclopropenone (DPC). The TCR originated in a man aged 35 to 55 with alopecia areata. Some clones in this sample may be carry-over from other donors' samples. CDR3 sequence (DNA): TGTGCCAGCAGCTCTAAGGGGGGAGCCACTGAAGCTTTCTTT. Encoded protein: CASSSKGGATEAFF.